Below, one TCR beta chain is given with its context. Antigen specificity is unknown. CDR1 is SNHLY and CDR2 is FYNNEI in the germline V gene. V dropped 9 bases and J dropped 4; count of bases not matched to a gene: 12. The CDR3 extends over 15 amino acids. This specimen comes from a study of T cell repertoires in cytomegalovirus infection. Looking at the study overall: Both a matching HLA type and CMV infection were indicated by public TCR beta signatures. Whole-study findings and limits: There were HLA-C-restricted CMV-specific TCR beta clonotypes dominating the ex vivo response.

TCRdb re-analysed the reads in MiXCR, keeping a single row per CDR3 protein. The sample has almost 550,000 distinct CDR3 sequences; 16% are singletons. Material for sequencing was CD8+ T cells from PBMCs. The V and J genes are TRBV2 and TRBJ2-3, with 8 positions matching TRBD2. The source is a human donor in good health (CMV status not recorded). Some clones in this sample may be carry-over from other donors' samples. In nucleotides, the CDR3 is TGTGCCAGACAAGAAAAACGGGAGGGCTCAGATACGCAGTATTTT. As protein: CARQEKREGSDTQYF.